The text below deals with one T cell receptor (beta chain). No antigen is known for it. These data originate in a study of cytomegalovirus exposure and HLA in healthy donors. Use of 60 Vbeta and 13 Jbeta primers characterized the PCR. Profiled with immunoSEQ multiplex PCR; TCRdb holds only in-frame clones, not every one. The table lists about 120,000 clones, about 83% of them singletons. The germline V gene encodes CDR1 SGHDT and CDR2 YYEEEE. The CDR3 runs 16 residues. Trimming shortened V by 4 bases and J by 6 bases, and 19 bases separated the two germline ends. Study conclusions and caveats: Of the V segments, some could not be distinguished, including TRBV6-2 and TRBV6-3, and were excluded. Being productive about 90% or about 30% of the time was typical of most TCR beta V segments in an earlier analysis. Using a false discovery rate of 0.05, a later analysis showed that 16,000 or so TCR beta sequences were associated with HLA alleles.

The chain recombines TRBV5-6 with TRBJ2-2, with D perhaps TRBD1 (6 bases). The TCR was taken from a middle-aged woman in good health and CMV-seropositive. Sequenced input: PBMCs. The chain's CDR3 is CASSQGQWGRAGELFF. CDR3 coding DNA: TGTGCCAGCAGCCAAGGACAGTGGGGAAGGGCCGGGGAGCTGTTTTTT.